The 27 T cell receptor beta chains in this list originate from one sample, sequenced in a study of blood T cells in healthy people across ages. A sample-barcoded 5' primer and a J-beta primer mix were used in a second PCR of roughly 7 to 11 cycles. TCRdb re-analysed the 5' RACE reads in MiXCR, keeping a single row per CDR3 protein. The sample lists about 680,000 distinct CDR3 sequences; roughly 49% were seen once. The specimen was blood. Receptors were obtained from a woman aged 60 to 75 in good health.

The sample holds one count of this clonotype. With a much larger clone just one base away, this may be a read error. This chain connects TRBV28 to TRBJ2-1; 11 bases match TRBD2. The CDR3 runs 16 residues. CDR1 and CDR2 from the germline V gene are MDHEN and SYDVKM. CDR3 protein: CASRGLAGGSCNEQFF. In nucleotides, the CDR3 is TGTGCCAGCAGAGGGCTAGCGGGAGGCTCCTGCAATGAGCAGTTCTTC.

The rearrangement uses TRBV30 and TRBJ2-7; D is ambiguous. Trimming stripped 1 base from V and 2 bases from J, with 12 bases between. Germline loops: CDR1 GTSNPN, CDR2 SVGIG (reference sequence). The CDR3 sequence is 14 residues long. This CDR3 reads CAWSDGSNPYEQYF. The CDR3 nucleotides are TGTGCCTGGAGTGACGGCAGCAATCCCTACGAGCAGTACTTC.

The rearrangement links TRBV29-1 to TRBJ1-1; TRBD1 is a possible D gene (5 bases). The CDR3 consists of 14 residues. CDR1 and CDR2 (germline): SQVTM, ANQGSEA. The V and J ends lost 6 bases and 4 bases respectively, with 18 bases between them. This CDR3 is CSVLGRQGLTEAFF. The CDR3 nucleotides read TGCAGCGTCCTGGGTAGGCAGGGCCTCACTGAAGCTTTCTTT.

Regarding this clonotype: An end of the junction does not agree with germline; a read error may underlie this. Written as DNA, the CDR3 is TGTGCCGGCAGTTTATCTTTAAACAACGAGCAGTACTTC. This translates into CAGSLSLNNEQYF. This chain uses TRBV27 with TRBJ2-7; the D is unclear. The CDR3 is made up of 13 amino acids. Germline lookup yields CDR1 MNHEY and CDR2 SMNVEV (reference sequence).

This clonotype was seen more than once but under ten times. V and J are TRBV7-8 and TRBJ2-7, with TRBD1 matching over 12 bases. The germline CDR1 and CDR2 sequences are SGHVS and FQNEAQ. This CDR3 is built from 17 residues. Trimming removed 1 base from V and 3 bases from J; junction bases left unmatched: 7. CDR3 sequence: CASSLVGTGGLDYEQYF. The CDR3 DNA reads TGTGCCAGCAGCTTAGTGGGGACAGGGGGCTTAGACTACGAGCAGTACTTC.

The chain carries TRBV12-3 or TRBV12-4 and TRBJ1-1, with D possibly being TRBD1 (5 bases). The CDR3 runs 13 residues. V was shortened by 7 bases and J by 5 bases, with 14 bases between the two germline ends. The CDR3 DNA follows: TGTGCCAGCACCCGTAGGGGCTCAACTGAAGCTTTCTTT. Its translation is CASTRRGSTEAFF.

This clonotype was seen repeatedly, ten times or more. The V gene is TRBV15, the J gene TRBJ2-3; possibly TRBD1 for D (5 bases). Germline lookup yields CDR1 LNHNV and CDR2 YYDKDF (reference sequence). V shed 4 bases and J shed 5 bases, with 7 bases lying between them. This CDR3 comprises 12 residues. CDR3 sequence (DNA): TGTGCCACCAGCATCCAGGGAGATACGCAGTATTTT. Its translation is CATSIQGDTQYF.

In its sample, this clonotype was seen a few times. V and J are TRBV5-1 and TRBJ2-2, with TRBD1 matching 9 bases. Germline CDR1 reads SGHRS; CDR2 reads YFSETQ. Losses at the gene ends were 5 bases for V and 4 bases for J; bases not matched to a gene: 6. The CDR3 has 15 residues. In DNA, the CDR3 is TGCGCCAGCAGTCCAGGACAGGGGTTCACCGGGGAGCTGTTTTTT. Its protein product is CASSPGQGFTGELFF.

The chain carries TRBV3-1 and TRBJ2-5; D is ambiguous. The J call could be wrong; TRBJ2-7 is a better fit for the DNA end. CDR3 length: 14 amino acids. Germline V CDR1 and CDR2: LGHDT, YNNKEL (reference sequence). The CDR3 bases are TGTGCCAGCAGCCAAGACGGACCACAGTACGAGCAGTACTTC. Its translation: CASSQDGPQYEQYF.

The chain links TRBV28 to TRBJ1-6; the D is unclear. The CDR3 runs 12 residues. The germline gives CDR1 MDHEN, CDR2 SYDVKM. The germline V and J ends were trimmed by 5 bases and 7 bases, with 6 bases remaining between them. In DNA, the CDR3 is TGTGCCAGCAGTGACATGAATTCACCCCTCCACTTT. It encodes CASSDMNSPLHF. Drawing the rest from reference TRBV28 and TRBJ1-6, the complete variable domain is DVKVTQSSRYLVKRTGEKVFLECVQDMDHENMFWYRQDPGLGLRLIYFSYDVKMKEKGDIPEGYSVSREKKERFSLILESASTNQTSMYLCASSDMNSPLHFGNGTRLTVT.

The gene calls are TRBV4-3 and TRBJ2-6; 9 nucleotides align to TRBD1. The germline V gene has CDR1 LGHNA and CDR2 YSLEER. The CDR3 is made up of 19 amino acids. V lost 3 bases to trimming and J lost 4 bases; unmatched junction nucleotides: 13. The CDR3 DNA reads as TGCGCCAGCAGCCAGGATTTCGGGACAGGGCGAGTGGGGGCCAACGTCCTGACTTTC. Its translation is CASSQDFGTGRVGANVLTF.

J is TRBJ2-7 and V is TRBV7-2; 9 nucleotides align to TRBD2. The germline gives CDR1 SGHTA, CDR2 FQGNSA. V was pared by 0 bases and J by 7 bases, with 4 bases of the junction left unmatched. CDR3 length: 14 residues. The CDR3 here is CASSLAGLAHEQYF. Here the CDR3 DNA reads TGTGCCAGCAGCTTAGCCGGACTAGCGCATGAGCAGTACTTC.

This clonotype was detected only once. The gene calls are TRBV9 and TRBJ2-3; TRBD1 matches 7 bases. Trimming cost V 0 bases and J 4 bases; bases outside gene matches: 5. CDR3 size: 15 residues. CDR1 is SGDLS and CDR2 is YYNGEE in the germline V gene. CDR3 nucleotides: TGTGCCAGCAGCGTAGGTCCTACAGGGGCAGATACGCAGTATTTT. It yields the protein CASSVGPTGADTQYF.

This clonotype was recorded a few times. The rearrangement uses TRBV20-1 and TRBJ2-3, with 8 nucleotides matching TRBD1. CDR1 and CDR2 (germline): DFQATT, SNEGSKA (reference sequence). There are 16 residues in the CDR3. J lost 3 bases, V lost 5 bases, and 13 bases had no gene match. CDR3: CSAGTVGQGGTDTQYF. For the CDR3, the DNA is TGCAGTGCTGGGACAGTCGGACAGGGAGGAACAGATACGCAGTATTTT.

This rearrangement joins TRBV4-3 to TRBJ1-1; 7 nucleotides match TRBD1. This CDR3 contains 15 residues. In germline, CDR1 is LGHNA, CDR2 YSLEER. After removal of 0 bases from V and 4 bases from J, the junction contained 5 bases not matched to a gene. DNA for the CDR3: TGCGCCAGCAGCCAAGAGGACAGGCTCGGCACTGAAGCTTTCTTT. This gives the protein CASSQEDRLGTEAFF.

This clonotype was counted ten times or more. The chain combines TRBV4-3 with TRBJ1-4; D is possibly TRBD1 (6 bases). CDR3 length: 18 amino acids. Germline V gene data show CDR1 as LGHNA and CDR2 as YSLEER. V lost 3 bases and J 6 bases, leaving 23 bases between the germline ends. The DNA of the CDR3 is TGCGCCAGCAGCCATCCCCGAAACCAGGGAGCAGGGGATGAAAAACTGTTTTTT. This codes for CASSHPRNQGAGDEKLFF.

This clonotype was counted between two and nine times. J is TRBJ2-1 and V is TRBV10-3; a weak D match, TRBD1 (5 bases). The length of the CDR3 is 14 residues. Germline loops: CDR1 ENHRY, CDR2 SYGVKD. Between the trimmed V and J ends, which lost 0 bases and 9 bases, there was a span of 12 bases. Here the CDR3 DNA reads TGTGCCATCAGTGAGTCTTCCAGGGTCGGTGAGCAGTTCTTC. Its translation is CAISESSRVGEQFF.

This clonotype was observed a handful of times. The chain recombines TRBV20-1 with TRBJ1-1, with 7 bases fitting TRBD1. J was trimmed by 5 bases and V by 4 bases; bases with no gene match: 10. The CDR3 is made up of 14 amino acids. Germline loops: CDR1 DFQATT, CDR2 SNEGSKA (reference sequence). The CDR3, as DNA: TGCAGTGCTAACGAACAGGGGTGGAGAACTGAAGCTTTCTTT. It specifies CSANEQGWRTEAFF.

The chain's CDR3 is CASSLYGNLQETQYF. CDR3 DNA: TGTGCCAGCAGCTTGTACGGGAACCTCCAAGAGACCCAGTACTTC. The chain is built from TRBV11-2 and TRBJ2-5, with D possibly TRBD2 on 5 matching bases. The CDR3 runs to 15 residues. V was shortened by 3 bases and J by 1 base, with 12 bases between the two germline ends. The germline CDR1 and CDR2 sequences are SGHAT and FQNNGV.

This sequence joins TRBV29-1 and TRBJ2-1; a weak D match, TRBD2 (5 bases). Near its end, the DNA agrees better with TRBJ2-7, so the J call may be wrong. CDR1 and CDR2 (germline): SQVTM, ANQGSEA. This CDR3 has 11 amino acids. The DNA of the CDR3 is TGCAGCGCGGGATTCTACAATGAGCAGTACTTC. Translated: CSAGFYNEQYF.

This clonotype was found a few times. The rearrangement links TRBV4-2 to TRBJ2-1; 11 bases map to TRBD2. The CDR3 is 17 amino acids. The V gene end was trimmed by 5 bases and the J gene end by 9 bases; junction bases not matched to a gene: 15. Per the germline V gene, CDR1 is LGHNA and CDR2 is YNFKEQ. The CDR3 DNA sequence: TGTGCCAGCAGCGCCCACAGTAGCGGGAGGGCCTTGGGTGAGCAGTTCTTC. This sequence encodes CASSAHSSGRALGEQFF.

The chain carries TRBV4-2 and TRBJ2-1; no definite D call. CDR1 and CDR2 (germline): LGHNA, YNFKEQ. The CDR3 covers 12 residues. Trimming stripped 5 bases from V and 12 bases from J, with 14 bases between. CDR3 in amino acids: CASSTPGEAQFF. Here the CDR3 DNA reads TGTGCCAGCAGCACCCCCGGTGAGGCGCAGTTCTTC.

This sequence joins TRBV7-2 and TRBJ1-5; D remains unclear. The germline V gene encodes CDR1 SGHTA and CDR2 FQGNSA. V dropped 5 bases and J dropped 0 bases, with 11 bases sitting between them. The CDR3 runs to 15 residues. This chain's CDR3 is CASSPESNSNQPQHF. CDR3 nucleotide sequence: TGTGCCAGCAGCCCGGAAAGTAATAGCAATCAGCCCCAGCATTTT.

The chain uses TRBV20-1 and TRBJ2-1; TRBD2 might be the D (6 bases). Between the trimmed V and J ends, which lost 4 bases and 0 bases, there was a span of 16 bases. Germline-derived CDR1 and CDR2 are DFQATT and SNEGSKA (reference sequence). The CDR3 is made up of 16 amino acids. CDR3 nucleotide sequence: TGCAGTGCTACCGGAGCGGGCCAAAGCTCCTACAATGAGCAGTTCTTC. Protein product: CSATGAGQSSYNEQFF.

The genes are TRBV7-2 and TRBJ2-7; tentative D call: TRBD1 (6 bases). The CDR3 sequence is 17 residues long. Per germline, CDR1 SGHTA and CDR2 FQGNSA. The V gene lost 5 bases and the J gene lost 1 base, with 21 bases spanning the gap. This CDR3 is CASSAGQRVTRSYEQYF. CDR3 coding DNA: TGTGCCAGCAGCGCCGGACAGAGGGTTACGAGGTCCTACGAGCAGTACTTC.

This clonotype turned up a few times. The J gene is TRBJ1-2, the V gene TRBV7-9; 7 bases are shared with TRBD1. Looked up from germline, CDR1 is SEHNR and CDR2 is FQNEAQ (reference sequence). This CDR3 spans 14 amino acids. The junction had 6 bases not matched to a gene; V was cut back by 4 bases and J by 4 bases. CDR3 coding DNA: TGTGCCAGCAGCTCACGACAGGGAGGCTATGGCTACACCTTC. Translating gives CASSSRQGGYGYTF.

This clonotype was recorded once. This chain joins TRBV15 and TRBJ2-1; 7 bases are shared with TRBD1. The ends lost 3 bases at V and 0 bases at J; junction bases unmatched: 8. Germline assignment: CDR1 LNHNV and CDR2 YYDKDF (reference sequence). This CDR3 contains 17 residues. This chain's CDR3 is CATSSLTGTASYNEQFF. The CDR3, as DNA: TGTGCCACCAGCAGCCTAACGGGGACAGCCTCCTACAATGAGCAGTTCTTC. The variable domain in full, with the rest retrieved from reference TRBV15 and TRBJ2-1, is DAMVIQNPRYQVTQFGKPVTLSCSQTLNHNVMYWYQQKSSQAPKLLFHYYDKDFNNEADTPDNFQSRRPNTSFCFLDIRSPGLGDTAMYLCATSSLTGTASYNEQFFGPGTRLTVL.